The entry below describes one TCR beta chain. The target of this receptor is not known. The record has no base qualities; no much larger clone is one base away. This sample stems from a study of blood T cells in healthy people across ages (dated by TCRdb to the mid-2010s). Background on the whole study: In model experiments, template switching captured roughly one uniquely barcoded TCR beta cDNA molecule for every two T cells. Four age groups were formed from the donors: young (average roughly 16 years), middle-aged (around 39), aged (around 68) and long-lived (less than 85). Using the same blood draw, the study looked at two additional independent replicas of 1 million unique cDNA reads for two donors, one aged 18 to 30 and the other aged 80 or older. To track age-related changes in TCR beta repertoire diversity, the study relied on deep sequencing normalized with unique cDNA molecular identifiers. To avoid experimental bias, donors of different ages were spread randomly across the sequencing lanes. What the work shows at the level of the full study, not this receptor alone: Donor CMV infection status was unknown, potentially confounding age-related changes in expanded clonotypes. Compared with the aged group, more naive CD4+ T cells, fewer expanded clones and increased TCR diversity were shown by the long-lived group, suggesting age selection. Because profiling used bulk unsorted PBMCs, naive and antigen-experienced compartments could not be compared conclusively. Estimates of total diversity based on one million sequenced T cells were considered lower bounds and underestimates. There was a strong correlation between observed TCR beta diversity and the percentage of naive T cells measured by flow cytometry. Observed TCR beta diversity per million T cells fell roughly linearly with age, and a significant reduction was already apparent by age roughly 40.

Libraries were prepared through 5' RACE. The sequencing machine was an Illumina HiSeq 2500. The second PCR ran for roughly 7 to 12 cycles and used a J-beta primer mix along with a sample-barcoded 5' primer. A template-switch 5' adaptor carrying 12 random nucleotides introduced a unique molecular identifier onto each TCR beta cDNA molecule. At least 2.5 million CDR3-containing paired-end reads were obtained from each sample. All of the RNA was converted into first-strand cDNA using the Mint cDNA synthesis kit, with a TRBC-specific oligonucleotide serving as the primer. Following uracil-DNA glycosylase treatment, a first 18-cycle PCR with universal primers M1SS and BC2_uni_R was performed on all cDNA. The original methods were these. For normalization, 1 million high-quality reads, each with a distinct molecular identifier, were randomly selected from each sample. Instead of being binned into consensus sequences, reads that shared molecular identifiers were thrown out. MiTCR, with a Q25 quality threshold and the strictest error-elimination algorithm, was used for CDR3 identification, clonotype clustering and error correction. A nonparametric unseen species model with Euler transformation was used to estimate lower-bound total TCR beta diversity. TCRdb applied fastp at Q25 and MiXCR to the public reads, then kept only in-frame beta chains. All rows with the same CDR3 protein become a single entry with the most common DNA and genes. None of the V and J calls come from the authors' own analysis; TCRdb made them. The sample includes 850,000 or so distinct CDR3 sequences, with 29% observed a single time. The top ten clonotypes cover roughly 17% of the sample.

The roughly 39 donors, aged roughly 6 to 95 years, were systemically healthy Caucasian individuals from Russia. Roughly 10 milliliters of peripheral blood were drawn from each donor into EDTA-treated Vacutainer tubes. Ficoll-Paque density-gradient centrifugation was used to isolate PBMCs, with at least 7 million per sample. Total RNA, at least 5 micrograms per sample, was extracted from PBMCs with Trizol reagent. Naive CD45RAhigh/CD27high T cell percentages were measured by flow cytometry on a PBMC aliquot from every donor. The CDR1 and CDR2 encoded by the germline V gene are SGHAT and FQNNGV. CDR3 length: 16 amino acids, cysteine to phenylalanine. Solely the CDR3 DNA is kept, with 48 bases framed from the first base. The germline V and J ends show losses of 3 bases and 12 bases respectively, and no gene match explains 16 bases of the junction.

The clonotype originates from a woman aged 80 or over in good health. Sequencing input: blood. Rearrangement joined TRBV11-2 to TRBJ2-1, with 8 bases in between that match TRBD2. The CDR3 protein sequence reads: CASSLRAGGKSSGQFF. The nucleotide sequence reads as follows: TGTGCCAGCAGCTTGAGGGCGGGGGGAAAGTCAAGTGGGCAGTTCTTC.